This TCR beta chain was sequenced in a study of blood T cell repertoires in COVID-19. The overall study: Researchers got acute and convalescent COVID-19 samples from the United States, Italy and Spain. From T cells, B-cell-depleted T cells, or PBMCs came the material, which was cDNA or gDNA.

How the authors handled the data: The authors estimated nucleated cell counts from reference gene primer amplification. TCRdb keeps only in-frame clones here, not all; method: immunoSEQ multiplex PCR. From that table come the V and J calls and clone size; the DNA was used to work out D and trimming. The sample holds around 190,000 clones, around 80% seen once. Germline CDR1 and CDR2: MDHEN and SYDVKM. This CDR3 has 13 residues. The V end was cut by 2 bases, the J end by 2 bases, with 7 bases between. The specimen sequenced was peripheral blood. The clonotype originates from a human donor in a cohort sampled during active COVID-19. V usage is TRBV28 and J usage is TRBJ2-7; D unresolved. Written as DNA, the CDR3 is TGTGCCAGCAGTTTAGCGGAAACCTACGAGCAGTACTTC. Encoded protein: CASSLAETYEQYF. The entire variable domain, with the rest obtained from reference TRBV28 and TRBJ2-7, is as follows: DVKVTQSSRYLVKRTGEKVFLECVQDMDHENMFWYRQDPGLGLRLIYFSYDVKMKEKGDIPEGYSVSREKKERFSLILESASTNQTSMYLCASSLAETYEQYFGPGTRLTVT.